The source of this TCR beta chain is a study of T cell repertoires in cytomegalovirus infection. For the study at large: CMV infection plus the matching HLA type was flagged by public TCR beta signatures.

This CDR3 is built from 15 residues. CDR1 is MGHRA and CDR2 is YSYEKL in the germline V gene. V was shortened by 0 bases and J by 4 bases, with 12 bases between the two germline ends. TCRdb re-derived calls from the reads in MiXCR, one entry per CDR3 protein. The sample consists of fewer than 550,000 distinct CDR3 sequences, 26% of them appearing once. This clonotype was observed a handful of times. Its target is not known. Study-level findings and limits: Adding up the frequency of public TCR beta families identified people who carried CMV plus the relevant HLA. HLA-C-restricted CMV-specific TCR beta clonotypes were dominant in the ex vivo response.

Sequenced sample: PBMCs. The chain links TRBV4-1 to TRBJ1-1, with D unclear. The TCR was taken from a human donor in good health (CMV status not recorded). Some clones in this sample may be carry-over from other donors' samples. The CDR3 sequence: CASSQDLRRSTEAFF. For the CDR3, the DNA is TGCGCCAGCAGCCAAGACCTCCGGAGGTCCACTGAAGCTTTCTTT.